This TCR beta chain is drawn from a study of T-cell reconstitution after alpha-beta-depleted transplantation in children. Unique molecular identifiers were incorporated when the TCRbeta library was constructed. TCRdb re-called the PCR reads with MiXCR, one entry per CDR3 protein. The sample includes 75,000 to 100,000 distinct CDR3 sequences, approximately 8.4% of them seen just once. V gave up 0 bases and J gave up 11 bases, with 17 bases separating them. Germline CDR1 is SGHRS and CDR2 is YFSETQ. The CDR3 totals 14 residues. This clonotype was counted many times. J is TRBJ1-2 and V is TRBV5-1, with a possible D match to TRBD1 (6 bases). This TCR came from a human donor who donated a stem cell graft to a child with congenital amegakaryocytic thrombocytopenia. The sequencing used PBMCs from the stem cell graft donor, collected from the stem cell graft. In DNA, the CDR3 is TGCGCCAGCAGCTTGGCGGAGATAGGACAGCGGTACACCTTC. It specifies CASSLAEIGQRYTF.